A selection of T cell receptor beta chains follows, all from one sample in a study of shared clonotypes between healthy human individuals. The repertoire was sequenced with immunoSEQ multiplex PCR; TCRdb's copy has only in-frame clones and lacks some. The repertoire holds about 580,000 clones, with 95% to 98% as singletons. Sequencing input: naive CD8+ T cells sorted from blood. These receptors were obtained from a man aged 30 to 45 in good health. Both conserved end residues are part of each CDR3. The order of the fields is clone size, V gene, J gene, D gene, CDR3 protein, CDR3 DNA. A D gene is named only where the DNA matches it firmly. The size entry is marked missing in some rows and otherwise reads once, few, many or a size class.

.	TRBV18	TRBJ2-3	TRBD2	CASSPQTSGRLDTQYF	TGTGCCAGCTCACCTCAGACTAGCGGGAGGTTGGATACGCAGTATTTT
.	TRBV9	TRBJ2-7	.	CASSVGGSAYEQYF	TGTGCCAGCAGCGTAGGGGGTTCAGCGTACGAGCAGTACTTC
.	TRBV28	TRBJ2-7	.	CASSLPRGSYEQYF	TGTGCCAGCAGTCTCCCCCGGGGATCCTACGAGCAGTACTTC
once	TRBV16	TRBJ2-7	.	CASSRPDGDHEQYF	TGTGCCAGCAGCCGACCGGACGGGGACCACGAGCAGTACTTC
.	TRBV13	TRBJ1-2	.	CASSVSLDGYTF	TGTGCCAGCAGCGTTAGTTTGGACGGCTACACCTTC
.	TRBV27	TRBJ2-3	.	CATLLRAGRTDTQYF	TGTGCCACCCTCCTCCGAGCGGGTCGGACAGATACGCAGTATTTT
.	TRBV10-2	TRBJ1-4	.	CASRDSGFVNEKLFF	TGCGCCAGCAGGGACAGCGGCTTTGTTAATGAAAAACTGTTTTTT
.	TRBV2	TRBJ2-3	TRBD2	CASSDLVAGGLDTQYF	TGTGCCAGCAGTGATTTGGTAGCGGGAGGGCTAGATACGCAGTATTTT
.	TRBV4-3	TRBJ1-3	.	CASSQDRGNTIYF	TGCGCCAGCAGCCAAGATAGGGGAAACACCATATATTTT
.	TRBV9	TRBJ2-6	.	CASSGTRRAHPSGANVLTF	TGTGCCAGCAGCGGGACCCGCAGGGCACACCCTTCTGGGGCCAACGTCCTGACTTTC
.	TRBV5-4	TRBJ1-1	.	CASSPGTVNTEAFF	TGTGCCAGCAGCCCCGGGACGGTCAACACTGAAGCTTTCTTT
.	TRBV27	TRBJ2-7	.	CASSFLATNTYEQYF	TGTGCCAGCAGTTTCCTCGCTACGAACACCTACGAGCAGTACTTC
.	TRBV30	TRBJ1-2	.	CAWRSLGYTF	TGTGCCTGGAGGTCTTTGGGCTACACCTTC
.	TRBV11-1	TRBJ2-1	TRBD2	CASSLLERGSSYNEQFF	TGTGCCAGCAGCTTACTGGAGCGGGGGAGCTCCTACAATGAGCAGTTCTTC
.	TRBV28	TRBJ1-2	.	CASSLASDNYGYTF	TGTGCCAGCAGTTTAGCTTCGGATAACTATGGCTACACCTTC
.	TRBV28	TRBJ2-1	TRBD1	CASSLRQGIDEQFF	TGTGCCAGCAGTTTGAGACAGGGTATAGATGAGCAGTTCTTC
.	TRBV6-5	TRBJ2-7	TRBD1	CASSYSRQGDYEQYF	TGTGCCAGCAGTTACTCGAGACAGGGGGACTACGAGCAGTACTTC
.	TRBV9	TRBJ2-2	TRBD2	CASSGPTSGSTGELFF	TGTGCCAGCAGCGGGCCGACTAGCGGAAGCACCGGGGAGCTGTTTTTT
.	TRBV4-1	TRBJ1-2	TRBD1	CASSQTGLGDGYTF	TGCGCCAGCAGCCAGACAGGGTTGGGGGATGGCTACACCTTC
.	TRBV7-6	TRBJ2-2	.	CASSPLEVLGAGELFF	TGTGCCAGCAGCCCCCTCGAAGTTTTGGGAGCCGGGGAGCTGTTTTTT
.	TRBV7-2	TRBJ2-1	.	CASSQHRGQFF	TGTGCCAGCAGCCAGCATCGGGGGCAGTTCTTC
.	TRBV27	TRBJ2-2	TRBD1	CASSILGQGVTGELFF	TGTGCCAGCAGTATATTAGGACAGGGTGTTACCGGGGAGCTGTTTTTT
.	TRBV4-1	TRBJ2-7	TRBD1	CASSRGTGSSYEQYF	TGCGCCAGCAGCCGAGGGACAGGGAGCTCCTACGAGCAGTACTTC
.	TRBV6-5	TRBJ1-2	.	CASTTSQGLAYGYTF	TGTGCCAGCACTACTAGCCAGGGACTTGCCTATGGCTACACCTTC
.	TRBV29-1	TRBJ2-1	TRBD2	CSVGGRAVNEQFF	TGCAGCGTTGGCGGGAGGGCCGTCAATGAGCAGTTCTTC
.	TRBV7-9	TRBJ2-7	TRBD2	CASSPSGTSGAYEQYF	TGTGCCAGCAGCCCGTCCGGGACTAGCGGGGCCTACGAGCAGTACTTC
.	TRBV10-3	TRBJ1-2	.	CAISGGIRDSSNGYTF	TGTGCCATCAGTGGTGGAATCCGGGATTCTTCCAATGGCTACACCTTC
.	TRBV5-6	TRBJ2-7	TRBD1	CASSDGTGYEQYF	TGTGCCAGCAGCGATGGGACAGGTTACGAGCAGTACTTC
.	TRBV5-6	TRBJ2-6	TRBD1	CASRVGQDSGANVLTF	TGTGCCAGCAGGGTGGGACAGGACTCTGGGGCCAACGTCCTGACTTTC
.	TRBV30	TRBJ1-5	.	CAWRTGLSNQPQHF	TGTGCCTGGAGGACAGGACTTAGCAATCAGCCCCAGCATTTT
.	TRBV7-9	TRBJ2-2	.	CASTPMGHLNTGELFF	TGTGCCAGCACCCCCATGGGACACCTGAACACCGGGGAGCTGTTTTTT
.	TRBV4-3	TRBJ2-1	TRBD2	CASSQGLGLAGGDEQFF	TGCGCCAGCAGCCAAGGGCTGGGACTAGCGGGAGGCGATGAGCAGTTCTTC
once	TRBV4-2	TRBJ2-3	.	CASSQEKGLSTDTQYF	TGTGCCAGCAGCCAGGAAAAGGGCCTAAGCACAGATACGCAGTATTTT
.	TRBV2	TRBJ1-1	TRBD1	CASGGGQGIEAFF	TGTGCCAGCGGTGGAGGACAGGGCATCGAAGCTTTCTTT
.	TRBV18	TRBJ2-5	.	CASSQNSRETQYF	TGTGCCAGCTCACAGAACAGTAGGGAGACCCAGTACTTC
.	TRBV15	TRBJ2-1	TRBD2	CATSSLAAPSLVSYNEQFF	TGTGCCACCAGCTCTCTAGCGGCTCCATCGCTAGTATCCTACAATGAGCAGTTCTTC